The 14 T cell receptor beta chains below were found in one sample sequenced in a study of post-analysis software for immune sequencing data. TCR beta cDNA libraries had unique molecular identifiers. TCRdb re-called the PCR reads through MiXCR, storing one row per CDR3 protein. Among roughly 800,000 distinct CDR3 sequences listed, about 27% were seen once. No antigen has been identified for these receptors. Study-wide points: TRBV5-6, TRBV5-1 and TRBV20-1 belonged to a set of a handful of TRBV segments that were more frequent in patients than controls.

What was sequenced was blood. The origin of the receptors is a girl aged 10 to 17 with multiple sclerosis.

The rearrangement uses TRBV28 and TRBJ2-3, with 11 bases matching TRBD2. This CDR3 is built from 16 residues. V shed 6 bases, J shed 5 bases, and the junction held 10 bases outside the gene matches. The V gene's germline CDR1 is MDHEN and CDR2 SYDVKM. CDR3 in amino acids: CASSTPGTSGRDTQYF. In DNA form, the CDR3 reads TGTGCCAGCAGCACCCCCGGGACTAGCGGCCGAGATACGCAGTATTTT. Full variable domain (rest looked up from reference TRBV28 and TRBJ2-3): DVKVTQSSRYLVKRTGEKVFLECVQDMDHENMFWYRQDPGLGLRLIYFSYDVKMKEKGDIPEGYSVSREKKERFSLILESASTNQTSMYLCASSTPGTSGRDTQYFGPGTRLTVL.

About this clonotype: Just one base apart from a much larger clone, this may be a read error. The gene calls are TRBV18 and TRBJ1-6, with D perhaps matching TRBD1 (5 bases). Germline lookup yields CDR1 KGHSH and CDR2 LQKENI. The CDR3 loop spans 12 amino acids. The CDR3 DNA reads as TGTGCCAGCTCATCAGGGAATTCACCCCCCCACTTT. Translating it yields CASSSGNSPPHF.

Only a few counts were recorded for this clonotype. The chain uses TRBV3-1 and TRBJ2-6; D is perhaps TRBD1 or TRBD2 (5 bases each). This CDR3 has 19 residues. V was cut by 0 bases and J by 0 bases, with 15 bases left in between. CDR1 is LGHDT and CDR2 is YNNKEL in the germline V gene (reference sequence). The CDR3 sequence: CASSQERVRQSSGANVLTF. CDR3 nucleotides: TGTGCCAGCAGCCAAGAGAGGGTCCGACAGAGCTCTGGGGCCAACGTCCTGACTTTC.

This clonotype was seen only a few times. The CDR3 is CSATTPVGGPEAFF. The CDR3 coding sequence is TGCAGTGCTACAACCCCGGTGGGGGGTCCTGAAGCTTTCTTT. The rearrangement links TRBV20-1 to TRBJ1-1; the D gene is possibly TRBD1 (5 bases). The CDR3 sequence is 14 residues long. CDR1 and CDR2 from the germline V gene are DFQATT and SNEGSKA (reference sequence). Trimming took off 4 bases at V and 6 bases at J, with 18 bases between the two ends.

The rearrangement joins TRBV20-1 to TRBJ2-7, with 13 positions matching TRBD2. J was trimmed by 1 base and V by 5 bases; bases with no gene match: 5. CDR1 is DFQATT and CDR2 is SNEGSKA in the germline V gene (reference sequence). The CDR3 is 15 amino acids. In DNA form, the CDR3 reads TGCAGTGCTTGGACTAGCGGGAGAGGGTCCTACGAGCAGTACTTC. It translates to CSAWTSGRGSYEQYF.

The chain couples TRBV20-1 to TRBJ1-1; D is perhaps TRBD1 (5 bases). The V gene's germline CDR1 is DFQATT and CDR2 SNEGSKA (reference sequence). The CDR3 is 16 residues long. V was pared by 3 bases and J by 4 bases, with 21 bases between. The CDR3 nucleotides are TGCAGTGCTAGTGGTCAGGGAAGGGGTCTGGGCACTGAAGCTTTCTTT. Its protein is CSASGQGRGLGTEAFF.

This clonotype was recorded a few times. The chain is built from TRBV29-1 and TRBJ1-2; D is ambiguous. The CDR3 extends over 11 amino acids. V was pared by 1 base and J by 6 bases, with 6 bases between. Germline V gene data show CDR1 as SQVTM and CDR2 as ANQGSEA. The CDR3 sequence is CSVEARDGYTF. The CDR3 DNA reads TGCAGCGTTGAAGCACGAGATGGCTACACCTTC.

The chain combines TRBV20-1 with TRBJ1-2; D is possibly TRBD1 (6 bases). V dropped 3 bases and J dropped 7 bases, with 21 bases sitting between them. CDR1 is DFQATT and CDR2 is SNEGSKA in the germline V gene (reference sequence). The CDR3 has 15 amino acids. CDR3 DNA sequence: TGCAGTGCTAGTCCCCTCGGAGGGGGGGGACTTGGCTACACCTTC. This sequence encodes CSASPLGGGGLGYTF.

This clonotype was recorded a few times. The CDR3 loop is CASSLGPRPGANVLTF. CDR3 bases: TGTGCCAGCAGTCTAGGGCCCAGGCCTGGGGCCAACGTCCTGACTTTC. The chain combines TRBV2 with TRBJ2-6; D ambiguous. Germline V gene sequence: CDR1 SNHLY, CDR2 FYNNEI. V lost 5 bases and J lost 2, with 13 bases in between. This CDR3 is 16 amino acids long.

On this clonotype: One end of the junction does not line up with germline, which may come from a read error. This chain connects TRBV20-1 to TRBJ2-3; maybe TRBD2 (5 bases). This CDR3 is built from 15 residues. The germline gives CDR1 DFQATT, CDR2 SNEGSKA (reference sequence). The CDR3 sequence is CSAPRVGVWADAQYF. CDR3 in DNA: TGCAGTGCCCCCCGGGTCGGGGTTTGGGCAGATGCGCAGTATTTT.

This clonotype was recorded at least ten times. The V gene is TRBV6-1, the J gene TRBJ2-1, with TRBD2 matching 14 bases. V was clipped by 5 bases and J by 1 base; unmatched bases: 13. This CDR3 is built from 20 residues. The germline V gene has CDR1 MNHNS and CDR2 SASEGT. CDR3 nucleotides: TGTGCCAGCAGTCCTCTTAGACTAGCGGGAGGGCCTGTTTCCTACAATGAGCAGTTCTTC. This gives the protein CASSPLRLAGGPVSYNEQFF.

This clonotype was seen more than once but under ten times. This chain joins TRBV20-1 and TRBJ2-7; 9 bases line up with TRBD2. Trimming at V came to 5 bases and at J to 7 bases, leaving 9 bases not matched to a gene. This CDR3 is built from 13 residues. Germline V lookup: CDR1 DFQATT, CDR2 SNEGSKA (reference sequence). The CDR3 DNA is TGCAGTGCTGGTAGCGGGAGCGGAAGAGAGCAGTACTTC. Translation gives CSAGSGSGREQYF.

The CDR3 is CSAGRQGWRGYTF. DNA for the CDR3: TGCAGTGCTGGAAGACAGGGGTGGAGGGGCTACACCTTC. The gene calls are TRBV20-1 and TRBJ1-2; 8 bases align to TRBD1. V shed 5 bases and J 8 bases; nucleotides not matched to a gene: 10. The length of the CDR3 is 13 residues. Germline loops: CDR1 DFQATT, CDR2 SNEGSKA (reference sequence).

The chain combines TRBV28 with TRBJ1-2; D unresolved. V was pared by 6 bases and J by 5 bases, with 19 bases between. The CDR3 runs 15 residues. Germline CDR1 and CDR2: MDHEN and SYDVKM. CDR3 DNA sequence: TGTGCCAGCAGCCCGTCGTACCAACTGGGATATGGCTACACCTTC. Its protein product is CASSPSYQLGYGYTF.